Listed below are T cell receptor beta chains from one sample, sequenced in a study of metastatic and nonmetastatic thyroid tumors. TCRdb re-clonotyped the PCR reads through MiXCR. This table holds roughly 18,000 clones, 25% to 35% found once. Specimen: tumor tissue. Receptors originate from a female donor with papillary thyroid cancer or a benign thyroid nodule (not recorded which). Some clones in this sample may be carry-over from other donors' samples. The CDR3 runs from the conserved cysteine through the conserved F or W. Fields, in order: J gene, V gene, D gene, clone size, CDR3 protein, CDR3 DNA. The D gene is left open where the match is weak. Rows give clone size only sometimes, using once, few, many, or a class for an expanded clone.

>TRBJ2-1|TRBV11-2|NA|NA
CASSLDGVAVVGEQFF
TGTGCCAGCAGCTTAGATGGGGTGGCGGTTGTGGGTGAGCAGTTCTTC
>TRBJ2-7|TRBV6-1|TRBD1|medium-sized
CASSFPGTGFSEQYF
TGTGCCAGCAGTTTCCCCGGGACAGGATTCTCCGAGCAGTACTTC
>TRBJ2-7|TRBV11-2|TRBD1|once
CASSLSGTGNYEQYF
TGTGCCAGCAGCTTATCCGGGACAGGGAACTACGAGCAGTACTTC
>TRBJ1-2|TRBV7-9|NA|many
CASSPPRTDLTYTF
TGTGCCAGCAGCCCCCCAAGGACGGATCTTACCTACACCTTC
>TRBJ2-3|TRBV5-1|NA|many
CASSESGFTDTQYF
TGCGCCAGCAGCGAATCCGGATTCACAGATACGCAGTATTTT
>TRBJ2-2|TRBV5-5|NA|medium-sized
CASSGDPKRHTGELFF
TGTGCCAGCAGCGGGGACCCAAAGCGGCACACCGGGGAGCTGTTTTTT
>TRBJ2-3|TRBV28|NA|few
CASSYSRSTDTQYF
TGTGCCAGCAGTTACTCGCGGTCCACAGATACGCAGTATTTT
>TRBJ2-1|TRBV20-1|TRBD2|once
CSAPGTSVLYNEQFF
TGCAGTGCTCCCGGGACTAGCGTCCTCTACAATGAGCAGTTCTTC
>TRBJ1-6|TRBV20-1|TRBD1|many
CSASTGRASRTPLHF
TGCAGTGCTTCGACAGGGAGAGCGAGTAGGACACCCCTCCACTTT
>TRBJ2-3|TRBV15|TRBD1|few
CATRGDRGVTDTQYF
TGTGCCACCAGGGGGGACAGGGGTGTTACAGATACGCAGTATTTT
>TRBJ1-4|TRBV5-4|NA|many
CASSPDRQSSNEKLFF
TGTGCCAGCAGCCCCGACCGACAGAGCTCTAATGAAAAACTGTTTTTT
>TRBJ2-7|TRBV11-3|TRBD2|NA
CASSRLAGESEQYF
TGTGCCAGCAGCCGACTAGCGGGAGAGAGCGAGCAGTACTTC
>TRBJ1-1|TRBV2|NA|few
CASRRGETEAFF
TGTGCCAGCAGAAGGGGAGAGACTGAAGCTTTCTTT
>TRBJ2-7|TRBV7-3|TRBD1|NA
CASSSGQGAYEQYF
TGTGCCAGCAGCTCCGGACAGGGCGCCTACGAGCAGTACTTC
>TRBJ2-5|TRBV7-7|TRBD2|NA
CASSLARRGGGETQYF
TGTGCTAGCAGCTTAGCGCGGCGGGGGGGCGGAGAGACCCAGTACTTC
>TRBJ1-1|TRBV11-2|NA|many
CASSLPRQNTEAFF
TGTGCCAGCAGCTTACCGCGGCAGAACACTGAAGCTTTCTTT
>TRBJ1-2|TRBV6-2/TRBV6-3|NA|few
CASSEDLTRPYGYTF
TGTGCCAGCAGCGAAGACTTGACACGGCCTTATGGCTACACCTTC
>TRBJ2-3|TRBV5-1|NA|once
CASSLVSTDTQYF
TGCGCCAGCAGCTTGGTATCCACAGATACGCAGTATTTT
>TRBJ2-3|TRBV19|NA|many
CASSSDSAGRTDTQYF
TGTGCCAGTAGTAGCGACAGCGCGGGACGCACAGATACGCAGTATTTT
>TRBJ2-2|TRBV15|NA|many
CATSRDGFRGANTGELFF
TGTGCCACCAGCAGAGATGGATTCAGGGGGGCGAACACCGGGGAGCTGTTTTTT
>TRBJ1-5|TRBV28|NA|few
CASSSPQSDQPQHF
TGTGCCAGCAGCTCTCCCCAGAGCGATCAGCCCCAGCATTTT
>TRBJ1-3|TRBV20-1|NA|medium-sized
CSATQPSSGNTIYF
TGCAGTGCTACTCAGCCGAGCTCTGGAAACACCATATATTTT
>TRBJ1-2|TRBV20-1|TRBD1|many
CSALDREAGYTF
TGCAGTGCCCTGGACAGGGAGGCTGGCTACACCTTC
>TRBJ1-6|TRBV6-1|TRBD1|NA
CASSDWTGFNSPLHF
TGTGCCAGCAGCGATTGGACAGGGTTCAATTCACCCCTCCACTTT
>TRBJ2-2|TRBV5-1|NA|many
CASSLTGSNTGELFF
TGCGCCAGCAGCTTGACAGGGTCGAACACCGGGGAGCTGTTTTTT
>TRBJ2-5|TRBV20-1|TRBD2|medium-sized
CSARDLAGGPGETQYF
TGCAGTGCTAGAGATCTAGCGGGAGGGCCGGGAGAGACCCAGTACTTC
>TRBJ2-1|TRBV20-1|TRBD2|NA
CSARDYGLASGSNEQFF
TGCAGTGCTAGAGATTATGGTTTGGCTAGCGGGTCCAATGAGCAGTTCTTC
>TRBJ1-6|TRBV2|NA|many
CASRDSRAGDNSPLHF
TGTGCCAGCCGAGATAGTAGAGCCGGAGATAATTCACCCCTCCACTTT
>TRBJ1-5|TRBV5-1|NA|NA
CASSPGHGNQPQHF
TGCGCCAGCAGCCCAGGACACGGGAATCAGCCCCAGCATTTT
>TRBJ2-7|TRBV7-2|NA|NA
CASSQRAGFSYEQYF
TGTGCCAGCAGCCAACGGGCAGGCTTTAGCTACGAGCAGTACTTC
>TRBJ2-7|TRBV3-1|TRBD2|once
CASSQVVLAGSEQYF
TGTGCCAGCAGCCAAGTTGTGCTAGCGGGATCCGAGCAGTACTTC
>TRBJ1-5|TRBV20-1|TRBD1|many
CSAPLPGQGSQPQHF
TGCAGTGCCCCCTTACCGGGACAGGGATCTCAGCCCCAGCATTTT
>TRBJ2-3|TRBV27|NA|few
CASGWDTQYF
TGTGCCAGCGGGTGGGATACGCAGTATTTT
>TRBJ2-2|TRBV4-1|TRBD2|many
CASSQGAEAGRYTGELFF
TGCGCCAGCAGCCAAGGAGCCGAAGCGGGACGTTACACCGGGGAGCTGTTTTTT
>TRBJ2-1|TRBV6-1|NA|NA
CASSVGAKYEQFF
TGTGCCAGCAGTGTAGGGGCGAAGTATGAGCAGTTCTTC
>TRBJ2-7|TRBV6-4|TRBD2|few
CASTPFLTSGSAYEQYF
TGTGCCAGCACCCCCTTCCTGACTAGCGGGAGTGCTTACGAGCAGTACTTC